Reported below is one T cell receptor (beta chain). This sample is drawn from a study of blood T cell repertoires in COVID-19. Overall study context: From the United States, Italy and Spain came samples of acute and convalescent COVID-19. Sources were T cells, B-cell-depleted T cells, or PBMCs; the material itself was cDNA or gDNA.

Authors' processing steps: It was from reference gene primer amplification that nucleated cell counts were estimated. Sequenced by immunoSEQ multiplex PCR; TCRdb stores in-frame clones only, minus some. The V and J calls and clone size are taken from that table; D and trimming were inferred from the DNA. The sample yields roughly 220,000 clones, around 81% seen once. The germline CDR1 and CDR2 sequences are MDHEN and SYDVKM. There are 16 residues in the CDR3. After removal of 5 bases from V and 4 bases from J, the junction contained 11 bases not matched to a gene. Seattle patients were enrolled during active infection and followed longitudinally.

This chain connects TRBV28 to TRBJ2-7, with 10 positions matching TRBD2. The sequence derives from a woman at least 80 years old with COVID-19, enrolled during active disease. The sequenced sample consisted of peripheral blood. Written as DNA, the CDR3 is TGTGCCAGCAGTCGGACCATAGCGGGAGGCCGTTACGAGCAGTACTTC. It translates to CASSRTIAGGRYEQYF.